This T cell receptor (beta chain) is from a study of T cell clonality in common variable immunodeficiency. Whole-study results and caveats: CVID patient heterogeneity limited repertoire-clinical complication correlations. What drives increased CVID clonality needs T cell subpopulation sequencing. In common variable immunodeficiency, TCR beta chains reportedly carried fewer deletions and N-nucleotide insertions.

Produced via immunoSEQ multiplex PCR; TCRdb's table is partial and in-frame only. Recorded here are around 40,000 clones, none singletons. This clone was detected only a few times. Its target is not known. The read is 3 residues too short to cover the CDR3 end, so that end is filled in from the germline J gene. CVID meant reduced serum IgG, IgA and/or IgM plus specific antibody deficiency. CVID subjects had received replacement immunoglobulin for at least one year. The CDR3 is made up of 14 amino acids. The V end lost 4 bases, the J end lost 5 bases, and 14 bases lay between the germline ends. Germline values: CDR1 SNHLY, CDR2 FYNNEI.

The sequencing sample was made of peripheral blood mononuclear cells. The clonotype was recovered from a human donor with common variable immunodeficiency. The genes are TRBV2 and TRBJ2-5; TRBD2 is a possible D gene (5 bases). The part of the CDR3 DNA that was read is TGTGCCAGCAGTGTCGCTAGCCTCTGGGAGACC. It yields the protein CASSVASLWET. The whole CDR3 sequence reads CASSVASLWETQYF.